This T cell receptor beta chain was recovered during a study of blood T cell repertoires in COVID-19. About the study: COVID-19 samples collected from the United States, Italy and Spain covered acute and convalescent phases. PBMCs, B-cell-depleted T cells, or T cells provided the cDNA or gDNA that made up the material.

As originally analysed: Scientists estimated how many nucleated cells there were by amplifying reference gene primers. This table comes from immunoSEQ multiplex PCR, and its TCRdb copy is limited to in-frame clones, with some not included. That table is the source of V, J and clone size, and D and trimming were worked out from the DNA. Of 400,000 or so clones in the sample, 70% to 90% were seen once. To note about this clone: Other DNA sequences of this sample code for an identical CDR3.

The CDR3 is made up of 16 amino acids. Germline CDR1 and CDR2: KGHDR and SFDVKD. V gave up 3 bases and J gave up 4 bases; unmatched junction bases: 3. Specimen: peripheral blood. This receptor was obtained from a human donor in a cohort sampled during active COVID-19. V is TRBV24-1 and J is TRBJ2-1; 12 bases fit TRBD2. CDR3: CATSDTSGGSYNEQFF. The CDR3 coding sequence is TGTGCCACCAGTGATACTAGCGGGGGGTCGTACAATGAGCAGTTCTTC.